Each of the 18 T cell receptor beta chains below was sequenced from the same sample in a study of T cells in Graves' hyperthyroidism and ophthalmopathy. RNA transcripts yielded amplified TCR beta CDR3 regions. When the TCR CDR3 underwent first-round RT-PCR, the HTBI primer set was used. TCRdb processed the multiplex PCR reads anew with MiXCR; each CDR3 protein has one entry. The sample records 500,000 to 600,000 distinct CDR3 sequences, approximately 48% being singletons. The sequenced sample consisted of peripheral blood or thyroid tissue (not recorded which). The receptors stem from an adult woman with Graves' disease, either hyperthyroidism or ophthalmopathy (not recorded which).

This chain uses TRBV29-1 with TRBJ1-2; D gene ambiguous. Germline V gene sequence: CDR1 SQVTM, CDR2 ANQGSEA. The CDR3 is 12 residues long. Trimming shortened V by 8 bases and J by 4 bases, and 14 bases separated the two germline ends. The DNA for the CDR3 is TGCAGCAGTGACGGTAGATCCTATGGCTACACCTTC. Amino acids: CSSDGRSYGYTF.

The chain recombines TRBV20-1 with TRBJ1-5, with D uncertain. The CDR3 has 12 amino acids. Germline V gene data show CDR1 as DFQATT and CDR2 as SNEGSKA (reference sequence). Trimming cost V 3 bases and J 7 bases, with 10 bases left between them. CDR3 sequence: CSARGLGQPQHF. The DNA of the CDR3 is TGCAGTGCTAGGGGCCTAGGGCAGCCCCAGCATTTT.

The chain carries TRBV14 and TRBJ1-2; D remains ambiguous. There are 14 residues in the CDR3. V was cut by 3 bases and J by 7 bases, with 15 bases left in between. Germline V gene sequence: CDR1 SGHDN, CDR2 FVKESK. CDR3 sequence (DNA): TGTGCCAGCAGCCAGGGAGCTCCAGCGCGTGGCTACACCTTC. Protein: CASSQGAPARGYTF.

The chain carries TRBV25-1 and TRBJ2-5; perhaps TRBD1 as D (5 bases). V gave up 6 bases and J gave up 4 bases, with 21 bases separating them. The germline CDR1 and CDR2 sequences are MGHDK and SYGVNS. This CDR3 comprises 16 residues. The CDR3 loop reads CASSVPQVTGGETQYF. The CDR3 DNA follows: TGTGCCAGCAGCGTCCCACAGGTTACCGGCGGAGAGACCCAGTACTTC.

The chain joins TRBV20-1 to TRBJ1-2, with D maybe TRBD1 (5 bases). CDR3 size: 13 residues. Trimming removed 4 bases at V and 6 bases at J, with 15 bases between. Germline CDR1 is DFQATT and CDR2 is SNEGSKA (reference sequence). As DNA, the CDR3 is TGCAGTGCTACCGGGACCGTTAAAGATGGCTACACCTTC. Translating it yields CSATGTVKDGYTF.

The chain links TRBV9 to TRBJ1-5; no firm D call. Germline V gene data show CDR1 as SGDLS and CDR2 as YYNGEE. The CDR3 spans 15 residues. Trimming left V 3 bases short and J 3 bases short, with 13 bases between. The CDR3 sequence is CASSGGPENNQPQHF. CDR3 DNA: TGTGCCAGCAGCGGAGGTCCCGAAAACAATCAGCCCCAGCATTTT.

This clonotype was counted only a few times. The CDR3: CASLFLGTTHFTGELFF. The CDR3, as DNA: TGTGCCAGCCTGTTCTTAGGGACTACCCACTTTACCGGGGAGCTGTTTTTT. The V and J genes are TRBV12-3 or TRBV12-4 and TRBJ2-2; 7 bases match TRBD2. The CDR3 length is 17 residues. V lost 8 bases, J lost 5 bases, and 17 bases stayed unmatched.

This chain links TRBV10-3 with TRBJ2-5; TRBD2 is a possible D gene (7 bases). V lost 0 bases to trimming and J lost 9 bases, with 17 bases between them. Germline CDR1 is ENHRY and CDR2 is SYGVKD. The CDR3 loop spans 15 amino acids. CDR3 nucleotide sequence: TGTGCCATCAGTGAGTCGGGGGGGCATGGGCAGCCCCAGTACTTC. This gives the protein CAISESGGHGQPQYF.

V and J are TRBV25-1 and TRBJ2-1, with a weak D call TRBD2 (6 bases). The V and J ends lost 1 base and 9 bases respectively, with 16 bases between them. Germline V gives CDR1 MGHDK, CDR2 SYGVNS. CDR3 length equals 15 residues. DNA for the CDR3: TGTGCCAGCAGTGAATCCGGGGGAGGCTTTGGTGAGCAGTTCTTC. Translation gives CASSESGGGFGEQFF. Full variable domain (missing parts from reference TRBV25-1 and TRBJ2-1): EADIYQTPRYLVIGTGKKITLECSQTMGHDKMYWYQQDPGMELHLIHYSYGVNSTEKGDLSSESTVSRIRTEHFPLTLESARPSHTSQYLCASSESGGGFGEQFFGPGTRLTVL.

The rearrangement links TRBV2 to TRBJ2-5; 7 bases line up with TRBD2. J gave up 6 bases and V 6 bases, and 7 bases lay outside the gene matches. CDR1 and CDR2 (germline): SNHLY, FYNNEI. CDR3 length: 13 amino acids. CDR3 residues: CASRVDSGKTQYF. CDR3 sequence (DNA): TGTGCCAGCAGAGTCGACAGCGGGAAGACCCAGTACTTC.

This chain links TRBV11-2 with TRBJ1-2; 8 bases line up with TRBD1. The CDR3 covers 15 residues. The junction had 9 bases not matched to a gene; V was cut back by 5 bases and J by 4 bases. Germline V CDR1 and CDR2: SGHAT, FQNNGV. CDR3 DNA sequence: TGTGCCAGCAGCACATACCAGGGGGCCTTCTATGGCTACACCTTC. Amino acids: CASSTYQGAFYGYTF.

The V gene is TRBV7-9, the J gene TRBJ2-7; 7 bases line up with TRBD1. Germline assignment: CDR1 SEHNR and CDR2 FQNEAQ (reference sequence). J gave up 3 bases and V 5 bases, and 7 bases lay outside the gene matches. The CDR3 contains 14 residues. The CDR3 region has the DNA TGTGCCAGCAGCCCTGGGACAGTCAACTACGAGCAGTACTTC. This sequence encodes CASSPGTVNYEQYF.

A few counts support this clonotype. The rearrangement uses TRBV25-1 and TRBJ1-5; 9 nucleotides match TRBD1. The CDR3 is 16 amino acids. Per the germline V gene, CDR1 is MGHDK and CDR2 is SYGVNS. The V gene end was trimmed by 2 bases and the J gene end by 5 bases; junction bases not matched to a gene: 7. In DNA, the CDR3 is TGTGCCAGCAGTGAACCGGGACAGGGTACGCATCAGCCCCAGCATTTT. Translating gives CASSEPGQGTHQPQHF.

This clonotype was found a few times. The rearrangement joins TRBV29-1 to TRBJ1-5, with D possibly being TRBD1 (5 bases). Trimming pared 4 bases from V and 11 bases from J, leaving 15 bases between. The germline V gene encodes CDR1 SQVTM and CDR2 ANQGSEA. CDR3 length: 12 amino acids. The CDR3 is CSVGQRQETQHF. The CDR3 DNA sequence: TGCAGCGTTGGACAGAGACAAGAGACCCAGCATTTT. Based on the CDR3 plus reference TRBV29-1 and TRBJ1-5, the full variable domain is SAVISQKPSRDICQRGTSLTIQCQVDSQVTMMFWYRQQPGQSLTLIATANQGSEATYESGFVIDKFPISRPNLTFSTLTVSNMSPEDSSIYLCSVGQRQETQHFGDGTRLSIL.

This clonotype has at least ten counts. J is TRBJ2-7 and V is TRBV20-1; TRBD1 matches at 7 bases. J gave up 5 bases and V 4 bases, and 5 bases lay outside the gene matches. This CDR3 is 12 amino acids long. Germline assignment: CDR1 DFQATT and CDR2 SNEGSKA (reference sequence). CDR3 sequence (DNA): TGCAGTGCTATCGAGGGGGCACACGAGCAGTACTTC. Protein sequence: CSAIEGAHEQYF.

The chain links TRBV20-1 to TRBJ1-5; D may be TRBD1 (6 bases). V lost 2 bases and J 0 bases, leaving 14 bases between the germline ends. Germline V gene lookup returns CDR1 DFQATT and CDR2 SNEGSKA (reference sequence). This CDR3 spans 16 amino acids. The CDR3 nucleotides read TGCAGTGCTAGATCCGACCGACAGGTTAGCAATCAGCCCCAGCATTTT. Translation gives CSARSDRQVSNQPQHF.

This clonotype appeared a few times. CDR3 in DNA: TGTGCCAGCAGCTTAGAGCAGGGGTATCAGCCCCAGCATTTT. Residues: CASSLEQGYQPQHF. The V call is TRBV7-8, the J call TRBJ1-5; a weak D match, TRBD1 (6 bases). The germline V gene has CDR1 SGHVS and CDR2 FQNEAQ. This CDR3 spans 14 amino acids. V was shortened by 1 base and J by 5 bases, with 9 bases between the two germline ends.

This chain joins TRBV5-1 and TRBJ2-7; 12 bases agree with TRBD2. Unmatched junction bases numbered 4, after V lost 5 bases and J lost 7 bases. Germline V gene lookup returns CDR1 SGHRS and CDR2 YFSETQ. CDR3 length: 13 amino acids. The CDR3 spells CASSTSGRPEQYF. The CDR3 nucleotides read TGCGCCAGCAGTACTAGCGGGAGGCCGGAGCAGTACTTC. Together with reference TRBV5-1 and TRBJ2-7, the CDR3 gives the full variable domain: KAGVTQTPRYLIKTRGQQVTLSCSPISGHRSVSWYQQTPGQGLQFLFEYFSETQRNKGNFPGRFSGRQFSNSRSEMNVSTLELGDSALYLCASSTSGRPEQYFGPGTRLTVT.